A single sample is the source of the 15 T cell receptor beta chains below, sequenced in a study of blood T cell repertoires in COVID-19. The protocol was immunoSEQ multiplex PCR, while the TCRdb copy is restricted to in-frame clones and leaves out a portion. The table includes about 220,000 clones, 80% detected once. Sample: peripheral blood. These receptors all come from a human donor in a cohort sampled during active COVID-19.

The CDR3 protein is CASSLGTAGNTGELFF. CDR3 DNA: TGTGCCAGCAGCCTAGGGACAGCCGGAAACACCGGGGAGCTGTTTTTT. The V and J genes are TRBV3-1 (or the pseudogene TRBV3-2) and TRBJ2-2, with 7 positions matching TRBD1. CDR1 LGHDT and CDR2 YNNKEL come from the germline V gene (reference sequence). Unmatched junction bases numbered 7, after V lost 4 bases and J lost 2 bases. The CDR3 length is 16 residues.

V is TRBV5-4 and J is TRBJ1-1, with TRBD1 identical over 10 bases. The CDR3 is 17 residues long. V shed 4 bases and J 4 bases; nucleotides not matched to a gene: 13. The V gene's germline CDR1 is SGHNT and CDR2 YYREEE (reference sequence). The CDR3 region has the DNA TGTGCCAGCAGCGAGGGACAGGGGCTCTTTCGGGGCACTGAAGCTTTCTTT. This sequence encodes CASSEGQGLFRGTEAFF. The full variable domain, with the rest looked up from reference TRBV5-4 and TRBJ1-1, is ETGVTQSPTHLIKTRGQQVTLRCSSQSGHNTVSWYQQALGQGPQFIFQYYREEENGRGNFPPRFSGLQFPNYSSELNVNALELDDSALYLCASSEGQGLFRGTEAFFGQGTRLTVV.

The sample holds one count of this clone. V is TRBV27 and J is TRBJ1-4; D is unclear. Per germline, CDR1 MNHEY and CDR2 SMNVEV (reference sequence). Trimming stripped 5 bases from V and 0 bases from J, with 10 bases between. This CDR3 is 15 amino acids long. The CDR3 sequence: CASSISGTTNEKLFF. CDR3 DNA sequence: TGTGCCAGCAGTATTTCAGGAACAACTAATGAAAAACTGTTTTTT.

This clone occurred a few times. The V call is TRBV9, the J call TRBJ1-2; no clear D gene. V shed 2 bases and J shed 6 bases, with 11 bases lying between them. In germline, CDR1 is SGDLS, CDR2 YYNGEE. This CDR3 is 13 amino acids long. The CDR3 sequence: CASSVPGRDGYTF. As DNA, the CDR3 is TGTGCCAGCAGCGTGCCCGGGAGAGATGGCTACACCTTC. The variable domain in full, with the rest retrieved from reference TRBV9 and TRBJ1-2, is DSGVTQTPKHLITATGQRVTLRCSPRSGDLSVYWYQQSLDQGLQFLIQYYNGEERAKGNILERFSAQQFPDLHSELNLSSLELGDSALYFCASSVPGRDGYTFGSGTRLTVV.

The chain couples TRBV6-5 to TRBJ2-2, with TRBD1 matching over 7 bases. The V gene's germline CDR1 is MNHEY and CDR2 SVGAGI. The CDR3 has 15 residues. The trim removed 6 bases at V and 3 bases at J, leaving 7 bases unmatched. The CDR3 nucleotides read TGTGCCAGCAGCCCAAAGGGGGCCGACACCGGGGAGCTGTTTTTT. It is translated as CASSPKGADTGELFF.

The CDR3 DNA sequence: TGTGCCAGCAGCCTTATCAGTTATCAGCCCCAGCATTTT. This gives the protein CASSLISYQPQHF. This sequence joins TRBV7-3 and TRBJ1-5; D is unclear. This CDR3 has 13 residues. The ends were cut back, 5 bases at V and 5 bases at J, with 10 bases in the middle. Germline V gene data show CDR1 as SGHTA and CDR2 as FQGTGA.

The V and J genes are TRBV5-6 and TRBJ1-6; 7 nucleotides line up with TRBD1. J was trimmed by 7 bases and V by 4 bases; bases with no gene match: 17. Germline V gene data show CDR1 as SGHDT and CDR2 as YYEEEE. The CDR3 runs to 18 residues. The CDR3, as DNA: TGTGCCAGCAGCCCGAACGTTAGGGGGCCGGTGTGGAATTCACCCCTCCACTTT. As protein: CASSPNVRGPVWNSPLHF.

This clone was recorded a few times. V usage is TRBV7-9 and J usage is TRBJ1-6; D might be TRBD1 (6 bases). Germline assignment: CDR1 SEHNR and CDR2 FQNEAQ (reference sequence). With 2 bases removed from V and 9 bases from J, the gap between germline ends came to 11 bases. The CDR3 length is 14 residues. CDR3 in amino acids: CASSLRARGSPLHF. The CDR3 coding sequence is TGTGCCAGCAGCTTAAGGGCCAGGGGTTCACCCCTCCACTTT.

The rearrangement joins TRBV3-1 (or the pseudogene TRBV3-2) to TRBJ1-1; D remains ambiguous. Trimming removed 0 bases from V and 3 bases from J, with 11 bases in between. The CDR3 runs 15 residues. CDR1 and CDR2 (germline): LGHDT, YNNKEL (reference sequence). CDR3 sequence: CASSQDSVRYTEAFF. The CDR3 DNA sequence: TGTGCCAGCAGCCAAGATTCGGTAAGATACACTGAAGCTTTCTTT.

The chain couples TRBV5-1 to TRBJ2-4, with 12 nucleotides matching TRBD2. Germline V CDR1 and CDR2: SGHRS, YFSETQ. This CDR3 spans 16 amino acids. V gave up 2 bases and J gave up 0 bases; unmatched junction bases: 0. The CDR3 DNA sequence: TGCGCCAGCAGCTTACTAGCGGGAGGAGCCAAAAACATTCAGTACTTC. This sequence encodes CASSLLAGGAKNIQYF.

V gene TRBV4-2 combines with J gene TRBJ2-7, with TRBD2 identical over 16 bases. Losses at the gene ends were 4 bases for V and 5 bases for J; bases not matched to a gene: 5. Looked up from germline, CDR1 is LGHNA and CDR2 is YNFKEQ. The CDR3 is made up of 16 amino acids. The CDR3 sequence: CASSPGTSGRVHEQYF. CDR3 nucleotide sequence: TGTGCCAGCAGCCCCGGGACTAGCGGGAGGGTCCACGAGCAGTACTTC.

This chain joins TRBV2 and TRBJ1-6; 10 bases are shared with TRBD1. CDR3 length equals 14 residues. V shed 5 bases, J shed 11 bases, and the junction held 6 bases outside the gene matches. Per germline, CDR1 SNHLY and CDR2 FYNNEI. CDR3 coding DNA: TGTGCCAGCAGTTGGGACAGGGGTTCTACACCCCTCCACTTT. As protein: CASSWDRGSTPLHF.

This chain links TRBV6-5 with TRBJ2-3; TRBD1 is a possible D gene (5 bases). V lost 0 bases to trimming and J lost 6 bases, with 16 bases between them. The CDR3 is made up of 16 amino acids. From germline, CDR1 is MNHEY and CDR2 SVGAGI. For the CDR3, the DNA is TGTGCCAGCAGTTACTCGCCGAGCCCCTACAGGGATACGCAGTATTTT. Protein sequence: CASSYSPSPYRDTQYF.

This rearrangement joins TRBV28 to TRBJ1-2, with 9 bases matching TRBD1. The junction had 8 bases not matched to a gene; V was cut back by 1 base and J by 8 bases. CDR3 length: 15 residues. CDR1 MDHEN and CDR2 SYDVKM come from the germline V gene. The CDR3 loop reads CASSLSDRGTTGYTF. For the CDR3, the DNA is TGTGCCAGCAGTTTATCGGACAGGGGAACTACCGGCTACACCTTC.

The sample holds one count of this clone. This chain connects TRBV7-9 to TRBJ1-1; no clear D gene. Between the trimmed V and J ends, which lost 5 bases and 3 bases, there was a span of 10 bases. The germline V gene has CDR1 SEHNR and CDR2 FQNEAQ (reference sequence). CDR3 length equals 13 residues. CDR3 sequence reads: CASSLREYTEAFF. In DNA form, the CDR3 reads TGTGCCAGCAGCCTAAGGGAGTACACTGAAGCTTTCTTT.